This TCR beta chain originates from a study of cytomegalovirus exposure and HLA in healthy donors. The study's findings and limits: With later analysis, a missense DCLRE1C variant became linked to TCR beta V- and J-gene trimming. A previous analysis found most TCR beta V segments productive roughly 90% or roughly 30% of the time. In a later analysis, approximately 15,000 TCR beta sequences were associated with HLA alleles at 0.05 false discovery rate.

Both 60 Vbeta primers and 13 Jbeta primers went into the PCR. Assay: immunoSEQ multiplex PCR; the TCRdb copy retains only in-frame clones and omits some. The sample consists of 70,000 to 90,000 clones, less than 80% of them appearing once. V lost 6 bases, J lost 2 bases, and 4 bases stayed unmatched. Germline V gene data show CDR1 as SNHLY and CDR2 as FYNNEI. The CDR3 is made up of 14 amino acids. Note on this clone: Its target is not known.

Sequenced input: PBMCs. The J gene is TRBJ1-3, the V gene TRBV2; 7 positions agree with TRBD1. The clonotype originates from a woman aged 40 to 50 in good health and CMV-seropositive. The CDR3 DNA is TGTGCCAGCAGGGAGGGGGCCCCTGGAAACACCATATATTTT. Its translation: CASREGAPGNTIYF.